A single sample gave rise to the 2 T cell receptor beta chains below, sequenced in a study of cytomegalovirus exposure and HLA in healthy donors. This PCR relied on a set of 60 Vbeta primers and 13 Jbeta primers. The repertoire was sequenced with immunoSEQ multiplex PCR; TCRdb's copy has only in-frame clones and lacks some. The sample has around 130,000 clones; approximately 75% are singletons. Sequencing used PBMCs. The source is a man in his forties or fifties in good health and CMV-seronegative.

The chain recombines TRBV9 with TRBJ2-2; 7 positions agree with TRBD2. V lost 4 bases, J lost 7 bases, and 10 bases stayed unmatched. CDR3 size: 15 residues. The germline V gene has CDR1 SGDLS and CDR2 YYNGEE. The DNA for the CDR3 is TGTGCCAGCAGCTTAGGCGGGAGTGTCGGCGGGGAGCTGTTTTTT. Its protein product is CASSLGGSVGGELFF. Based on the CDR3 plus reference TRBV9 and TRBJ2-2, the full variable domain is DSGVTQTPKHLITATGQRVTLRCSPRSGDLSVYWYQQSLDQGLQFLIQYYNGEERAKGNILERFSAQQFPDLHSELNLSSLELGDSALYFCASSLGGSVGGELFFGEGSRLTVL.

This clone was recorded once. For the CDR3, the DNA is TGCAGCGTTGAGAGATCAAGCACAGATACGCAGTATTTT. This sequence encodes CSVERSSTDTQYF. This chain joins TRBV29-1 and TRBJ2-3; D uncertain. From germline, CDR1 is SQVTM and CDR2 ANQGSEA. This CDR3 has 13 residues. V dropped 3 bases and J dropped 0 bases, with 7 bases sitting between them.